These T cell receptor beta chains were read from a single sample in a study of early stage breast cancer tumors. The data were produced by immunoSEQ multiplex PCR, yet TCRdb's version contains in-frame clones alone and is incomplete. This table holds 20,000 to 25,000 clones, approximately 67% found once. Input material: breast tumor tissue. Receptor source: a person in their 60s with breast cancer. Both conserved end residues are part of each CDR3. D genes are given only for firm matches.

NA	TRBV29-1	CSVEEAKNSYEQYF
NA	TRBV30	CAWSVGVAYGYTF
NA	TRBV7-2	CASSFLPSNSYEQYF
NA	TRBV4-1	CASSQDPSATSYNEQFF
TRBD1	TRBV5-1	CASREGQGAYEQYF
NA	TRBV2	CASKGHGGETQYF
TRBD1	TRBV30	CAWSYPGTGVTEAFF
NA	TRBV2	CASRKEGGYTF
TRBD1	TRBV28	CASSETGQGNTGELFF
NA	TRBV29-1	CSVLGTDGYTF
TRBD1	TRBV28	CASSLQGGNGYTF
NA	TRBV7-2	CASSLGVVYEDEPQHF
NA	TRBV9	CASSPTGMSGAEAFF
TRBD1	TRBV5-1	CASSPGQMFSGNTIYF
TRBD2	TRBV29-1	CSVQAPGLANTGELLF
NA	TRBV6-1	CASSRGQYYGYTF
TRBD1	TRBV7-3	CASSIQGGGYTDTQYF
TRBD1	TRBV5-6	CASSSRPTGGNGAFF
TRBD1	TRBV5-1	CASEPGQGHTEAFF
NA	TRBV11-2	CASSPGGHPGEQYF
TRBD1	TRBV6-5	CASSYEGQGDEQYF
NA	TRBV27	CASSSFPDRAYEQYF
TRBD2	TRBV9	CASAGRGGSYNEQFF
NA	TRBV7-9	CASSQGQGYGYTF
NA	TRBV9	CASTPTGVNYGYTF
NA	TRBV13	CASSLVRRNTEAFF
NA	TRBV6-5	CASKVETEPYGEQYF
NA	TRBV4-2	CASSQDKGVSVGNQPQHF
TRBD2	TRBV6-4	CASSDSNSGGDCEQYF
TRBD2	TRBV7-9	CASSLATSGRPGEQFF
NA	TRBV10-2	CASSAGLYEQYF
NA	TRBV7-9	CASSTVDSYEQYF
NA	TRBV7-5	CARSSVQTVTDTQYF
NA	TRBV19	CASSKAAGNQPQHF
TRBD2	TRBV18	CASSRTSGGSYEQYF
TRBD1	TRBV10-1	CASTGQGPDIIYGYTF
NA	TRBV7-6	CASSPVGPGELFF
TRBD2	TRBV28	CASSRAAGEHEQYF
NA	TRBV5-6	CASSRNIHGGSTDTQYF
NA	TRBV18	CASSQLSEETQYF
NA	TRBV5-1	CASSLRGIEADTQYF
NA	TRBV5-6	CASSFTGNGANVLTF
TRBD2	TRBV5-1	CASRSAGLTDTQYF
NA	TRBV7-9	CASSLGSGSSGYTF
NA	TRBV2	CASSELSTDTQYF
NA	TRBV2	CASSESRGKKTEAFF
NA	TRBV28	CASSPPIGVREKLFF
NA	TRBV18	CASSPRGSNEKLFF
TRBD1	TRBV6-1	CASRWDRNEQFF
TRBD2	TRBV7-2	CASSLAGRRAGEDTQYF
NA	TRBV7-7	CASSLGEQGLGTQYF
NA	TRBV7-9	CASSHSRDTETQYF
NA	TRBV30	CAWRREVGELFF
TRBD2	TRBV4-3	CASSQAGGADTQYF
NA	TRBV10-2	CASKVGMNTGELFF
TRBD2	TRBV9	CASSVGAGQAGLAGTDTQYF
TRBD2	TRBV19	CASSVPSGPTDTQYF